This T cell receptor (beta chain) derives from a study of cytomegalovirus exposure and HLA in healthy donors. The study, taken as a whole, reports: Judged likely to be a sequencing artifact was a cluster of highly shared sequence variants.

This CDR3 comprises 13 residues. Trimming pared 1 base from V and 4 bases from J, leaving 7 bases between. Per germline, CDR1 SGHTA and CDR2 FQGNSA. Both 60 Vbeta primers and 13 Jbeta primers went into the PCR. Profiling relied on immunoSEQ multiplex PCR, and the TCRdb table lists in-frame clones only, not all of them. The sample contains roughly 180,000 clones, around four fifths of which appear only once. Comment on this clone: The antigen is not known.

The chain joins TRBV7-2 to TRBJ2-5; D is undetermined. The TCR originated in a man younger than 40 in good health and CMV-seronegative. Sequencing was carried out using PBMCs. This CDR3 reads CASSLELRETQYF. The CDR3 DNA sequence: TGTGCCAGCAGCTTAGAGCTCCGAGAGACCCAGTACTTC. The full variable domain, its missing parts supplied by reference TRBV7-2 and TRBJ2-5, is GAGVSQSPSNKVTEKGKDVELRCDPISGHTALYWYRQSLGQGLEFLIYFQGNSAPDKSGLPSDRFSAERTGGSVSTLTIQRTQQEDSAVYLCASSLELRETQYFGPGTRLLVL.